Each of the 32 T cell receptor beta chains below was sequenced from the same sample in a study of cytomegalovirus exposure and HLA in healthy donors. This PCR relied on a set of 60 Vbeta primers and 13 Jbeta primers. The data were produced by immunoSEQ multiplex PCR, yet TCRdb's version contains in-frame clones alone and is incomplete. This sample's table reports about 49,000 clones. Material for sequencing was PBMCs. The receptor set was obtained from a man between 18 and 35 years old in good health and CMV-seropositive.

V is TRBV28 and J is TRBJ1-5, with D perhaps TRBD1 (5 bases). The CDR3 runs to 17 residues. The V end was cut by 3 bases, the J end by 6 bases, with 21 bases between. Germline CDR1 and CDR2: MDHEN and SYDVKM. The chain's CDR3 is CASSLRRGQGRGQPQHF. Here the CDR3 DNA reads TGTGCCAGCAGTTTGAGGCGAGGACAAGGGCGAGGTCAGCCCCAGCATTTT.

This rearrangement joins TRBV7-2 to TRBJ2-7, with D tentatively TRBD1 (6 bases). Trimming cost V 3 bases and J 3 bases, with 9 bases left between them. The CDR3 has 13 residues. From germline, CDR1 is SGHTA and CDR2 FQGNSA. CDR3 DNA sequence: TGTGCCAGCAGCTTTTTAGGGGGCTACGAGCAGTACTTC. The encoded protein is CASSFLGGYEQYF.

The V and J genes are TRBV28 and TRBJ1-1; D gene uncertain. The CDR3 length is 10 residues. Deletions cut 6 bases from V and 9 bases from J, with 8 bases between. Germline V gene data show CDR1 as MDHEN and CDR2 as SYDVKM. CDR3 in amino acids: CASRSGKAFF. The CDR3 nucleotides read TGTGCCAGCAGGTCAGGTAAAGCTTTCTTT.

CDR3 DNA: TGTGCCTGGAGGGGTCAGGGGGCTGAAGCTTTCTTT. Amino acid sequence: CAWRGQGAEAFF. This rearrangement joins TRBV30 to TRBJ1-1, with 7 bases fitting TRBD1. CDR3 length equals 12 residues. The germline gives CDR1 GTSNPN, CDR2 SVGIG (reference sequence). The ends lost 3 bases at V and 6 bases at J; junction bases unmatched: 4.

The J gene is TRBJ2-3, the V gene TRBV27, with TRBD2 matching 9 bases. The CDR3 loop spans 19 amino acids. CDR1 and CDR2 from the germline V gene are MNHEY and SMNVEV (reference sequence). V lost 2 bases and J lost 4; bases outside the gene matches: 16. The CDR3 DNA sequence: TGTGCCAGCAGTTTAGACCTAGCGGGATCTAGAAGGAAGGCAGATACGCAGTATTTT. Translated: CASSLDLAGSRRKADTQYF.

This sequence joins TRBV28 and TRBJ2-7; D not resolved. Germline V gene lookup returns CDR1 MDHEN and CDR2 SYDVKM. This CDR3 region has 11 residues. V was clipped by 3 bases and J by 4 bases, with 4 bases between them. The CDR3 coding sequence is TGTGCCAGCAGTTTGAGGTACGAGCAGTACTTC. Residues: CASSLRYEQYF.

The rearrangement uses TRBV7-2 and TRBJ2-7; 8 bases map to TRBD1. Germline V gene data show CDR1 as SGHTA and CDR2 as FQGNSA. The CDR3 sequence is 15 residues long. Trimming cost V 3 bases and J 1 base; bases outside gene matches: 5. CDR3 coding DNA: TGTGCCAGCAGCTTCCGTAGGACAGGGTCCTACGAGCAGTACTTC. Protein: CASSFRRTGSYEQYF.

The chain recombines TRBV29-1 with TRBJ1-5; 7 positions match TRBD1. The V segment lost 6 bases and the J segment 5 bases; nucleotides outside the gene matches: 7. There are 13 residues in the CDR3. The germline CDR1 and CDR2 sequences are SQVTM and ANQGSEA. CDR3 sequence: CSVGQAQDQPQHF. CDR3 DNA sequence: TGCAGCGTCGGACAGGCACAGGATCAGCCCCAGCATTTT.

This clone is medium-sized by frequency. The chain uses TRBV5-5 and TRBJ2-7, with 11 bases identical to TRBD2. V lost 6 bases, J lost 5 bases, and 4 bases stayed unmatched. Germline CDR1 SGHKS, CDR2 YYEKEE (reference sequence). CDR3 length: 13 residues. The CDR3 DNA sequence: TGTGCCAGCATTGCTAGCGGGAGGAACGAGCAGTACTTC. The encoded protein is CASIASGRNEQYF. Filled out from reference TRBV5-5 and TRBJ2-7, the complete variable domain reads DAGVTQSPTHLIKTRGQQVTLRCSPISGHKSVSWYQQVLGQGPQFIFQYYEKEERGRGNFPDRFSARQFPNYSSELNVNALLLGDSALYLCASIASGRNEQYFGPGTRLTVT.

The CDR3, as DNA: TGTGCCACCAGCAGAGGACAGGGGTTCGGCAATGAGCAGTTCTTC. Amino acid sequence: CATSRGQGFGNEQFF. The V gene is TRBV15, the J gene TRBJ2-1; 8 bases are shared with TRBD1. The ends lost 1 base at V and 6 bases at J; junction bases unmatched: 5. There are 15 residues in the CDR3. CDR1 and CDR2 (germline): LNHNV, YYDKDF (reference sequence).

The chain joins TRBV30 to TRBJ1-1, with a possible D match to TRBD1 (6 bases). With 2 bases removed from V and 1 base from J, the gap between germline ends came to 8 bases. The length of the CDR3 is 13 residues. Germline CDR1 is GTSNPN and CDR2 is SVGIG (reference sequence). CDR3 in DNA: TGTGCCTGGAGTAAAGGGGGGAACACTGAAGCTTTCTTT. It encodes CAWSKGGNTEAFF.

The genes are TRBV28 and TRBJ1-2; 8 nucleotides line up with TRBD1. J gave up 6 bases and V 3 bases, and 18 bases lay outside the gene matches. Germline-derived CDR1 and CDR2 are MDHEN and SYDVKM. This CDR3 has 18 amino acids. The DNA for the CDR3 is TGTGCCAGCAGTTTCATTACCCTGAGGACAGGGACTCGAGATGGCTACACCTTC. It translates to CASSFITLRTGTRDGYTF.

This chain joins TRBV30 and TRBJ1-3, with no clear D. CDR1 is GTSNPN, CDR2 SVGIG, per germline (reference sequence). Trimming stripped 3 bases from V and 7 bases from J, with 10 bases between. There are 12 residues in the CDR3. CDR3 bases: TGTGCCTGGAGACAAACCAGGAACACCATATATTTT. Its translation is CAWRQTRNTIYF.

This chain connects TRBV5-1 to TRBJ2-7; D gene unclear. Germline CDR1 reads SGHRS; CDR2 reads YFSETQ. The CDR3 spans 14 residues. Trimming took off 2 bases at V and 0 bases at J, with 9 bases between the two ends. The CDR3 bases are TGCGCCAGCAGCTTACAGCCCTCCTCCTACGAGCAGTACTTC. Its protein is CASSLQPSSYEQYF. The variable domain in full, with the rest retrieved from reference TRBV5-1 and TRBJ2-7, is KAGVTQTPRYLIKTRGQQVTLSCSPISGHRSVSWYQQTPGQGLQFLFEYFSETQRNKGNFPGRFSGRQFSNSRSEMNVSTLELGDSALYLCASSLQPSSYEQYFGPGTRLTVT.

V is TRBV27 and J is TRBJ2-7, with 7 bases lining up with TRBD1. Germline V gene data show CDR1 as MNHEY and CDR2 as SMNVEV (reference sequence). CDR3 size: 14 residues. Trimming cost V 2 bases and J 5 bases; bases outside gene matches: 6. CDR3 sequence reads: CASSLEGALNEQYF. In DNA, the CDR3 is TGTGCCAGCAGTTTAGAGGGGGCACTGAACGAGCAGTACTTC.

This sequence joins TRBV30 and TRBJ1-2; unclear D gene. With 4 bases removed from V and 8 bases from J, the gap between germline ends came to 20 bases. The CDR3 runs to 14 residues. CDR1 and CDR2 from the germline V gene are GTSNPN and SVGIG (reference sequence). The CDR3 sequence is CAWTIDNPRPGYTF. The CDR3 DNA reads TGTGCCTGGACCATCGACAACCCAAGGCCCGGCTACACCTTC.

The chain has TRBV19 and TRBJ2-7, with 7 bases identical to TRBD2. Germline V lookup: CDR1 LNHDA, CDR2 SQIVND (reference sequence). The CDR3 is 15 residues long. V dropped 3 bases and J dropped 5; count of bases not matched to a gene: 10. The CDR3 loop is CASSMGGSGSNEQYF. CDR3 sequence (DNA): TGTGCCAGTAGTATGGGGGGGAGTGGAAGCAACGAGCAGTACTTC.

The V call is TRBV5-1, the J call TRBJ2-7; 8 bases map to TRBD2. Trimming took 0 bases from V and 6 from J; bases not matched to a gene: 5. The CDR3 extends over 14 amino acids. The germline V gene encodes CDR1 SGHRS and CDR2 YFSETQ. The chain's CDR3 is CASSLDGRVSEQYF. The CDR3 DNA sequence: TGCGCCAGCAGCTTGGACGGGAGGGTTTCCGAGCAGTACTTC.

The V and J genes are TRBV11-2 and TRBJ2-3; 7 positions agree with TRBD2. Germline CDR1 is SGHAT and CDR2 is FQNNGV. The CDR3 has 16 residues. Losses at the gene ends were 6 bases for V and 2 bases for J; bases not matched to a gene: 11. The CDR3 coding sequence is TGTGCCAGCAGGAGTCGGGGCGGGAGAAACACAGATACGCAGTATTTT. This gives the protein CASRSRGGRNTDTQYF.

V usage is TRBV30 and J usage is TRBJ2-5; 13 bases are a match to TRBD2. The V gene's germline CDR1 is GTSNPN and CDR2 SVGIG (reference sequence). The V and J ends lost 1 base and 2 bases, in that order; junction bases with no gene match: 10. The CDR3 totals 18 residues. CDR3 sequence reads: CAWSGGTSGKGWQETQYF. CDR3 DNA: TGTGCCTGGAGTGGAGGGACTAGCGGGAAGGGGTGGCAAGAGACCCAGTACTTC. Filled out from reference TRBV30 and TRBJ2-5, the complete variable domain reads SQTIHQWPATLVQPVGSPLSLECTVEGTSNPNLYWYRQAAGRGLQLLFYSVGIGQISSEVPQNLSASRPQDRQFILSSKKLLLSDSGFYLCAWSGGTSGKGWQETQYFGPGTRLLVL.

The rearrangement uses TRBV6-5 and TRBJ2-5; 8 nucleotides align to TRBD1. V lost 1 base, J lost 5 bases, and 6 bases stayed unmatched. CDR1 is MNHEY, CDR2 SVGAGI, per germline. The length of the CDR3 is 15 residues. CDR3 loop: CASSYLDRAEETQYF. CDR3 sequence (DNA): TGTGCCAGCAGTTACTTGGACAGGGCCGAGGAGACCCAGTACTTC.

This chain uses TRBV6-1 with TRBJ1-3; D is ambiguous. The CDR3 spans 15 residues. CDR1 and CDR2 (germline): MNHNS, SASEGT. With 0 bases removed from V and 2 bases from J, the gap between germline ends came to 8 bases. This CDR3 is CASSEAGGPGNTIYF. CDR3 DNA: TGTGCCAGCAGTGAAGCAGGAGGACCTGGAAACACCATATATTTT.

A remark on this clone: Other DNA sequences from this sample encode an identical CDR3 as well. The chain combines TRBV4-1 with TRBJ1-2, with 8 positions matching TRBD1. The CDR3 is 14 residues long. V shed 3 bases, J shed 2 bases, and the junction held 2 bases outside the gene matches. From germline, CDR1 is MGHRA and CDR2 YSYEKL. The CDR3 coding sequence is TGCGCCAGCAGCCAGGACAGGGCGAACTATGGCTACACCTTC. It yields the protein CASSQDRANYGYTF.

This rearrangement joins TRBV7-9 to TRBJ2-7, with 10 bases identical to TRBD2. The J segment lost 6 bases and the V segment lost 7 bases, leaving 9 bases of the junction unmatched. Germline CDR1 SEHNR, CDR2 FQNEAQ (reference sequence). This CDR3 is built from 14 residues. CDR3 in DNA: TGTGCCAGCACCGGACTAGCGGCGGCGGGCGAGCAGTACTTC. Its translation: CASTGLAAAGEQYF.

The genes are TRBV6-5 and TRBJ1-1; TRBD1 agrees at 7 bases. V dropped 2 bases and J dropped 0; count of bases not matched to a gene: 3. Looked up from germline, CDR1 is MNHEY and CDR2 is SVGAGI. There are 15 residues in the CDR3. CDR3 sequence (DNA): TGTGCCAGCAGTTACAGGGGGCGAGTGAACACTGAAGCTTTCTTT. Protein sequence: CASSYRGRVNTEAFF.

The chain uses TRBV9 and TRBJ2-2; 13 nucleotides align to TRBD2. CDR1 and CDR2 from the germline V gene are SGDLS and YYNGEE. V lost 3 bases and J lost 6; bases outside the gene matches: 8. The CDR3 totals 17 residues. The CDR3, as DNA: TGTGCCAGCAGCGCCTTTGTCGGACTAGCGGGAGCCGGGGAGCTGTTTTTT. This codes for CASSAFVGLAGAGELFF.

The V gene is TRBV7-9, the J gene TRBJ2-1; possible D gene TRBD2, 6 bases. Per germline, CDR1 SEHNR and CDR2 FQNEAQ (reference sequence). The CDR3 sequence is 14 residues long. V lost 0 bases and J lost 7, with 10 bases in between. The CDR3 protein is CASSLAGGENEQFF. In DNA, the CDR3 is TGTGCCAGCAGCTTAGCAGGCGGGGAAAATGAGCAGTTCTTC. The whole variable domain, remainder taken from reference TRBV7-9 and TRBJ2-1, is DTGVSQNPRHKITKRGQNVTFRCDPISEHNRLYWYRQTLGQGPEFLTYFQNEAQLEKSRLLSDRFSAERPKGSFSTLEIQRTEQGDSAMYLCASSLAGGENEQFFGPGTRLTVL.

The chain uses TRBV12-5 and TRBJ2-5; unclear D gene. The end of the DNA aligns better with TRBJ2-7, so the J call may be wrong. Germline assignment: CDR1 LGHNT and CDR2 FRNRAP. This CDR3 contains 14 residues. This chain's CDR3 is CASGLGPAWGEQYF. The DNA of the CDR3 is TGTGCTAGTGGTTTGGGGCCGGCGTGGGGCGAGCAGTACTTC.

This rearrangement joins TRBV19 to TRBJ2-7; TRBD2 aligns across 14 bases. CDR3 length: 15 residues. Trimming took 9 bases from V and 6 from J; bases not matched to a gene: 10. CDR1 is LNHDA and CDR2 is SQIVND in the germline V gene (reference sequence). Written as DNA, the CDR3 is TGTGCCAGCCAGGGACTAGCGGGAGATACAACCGAGCAGTACTTC. Its translation: CASQGLAGDTTEQYF.

Points on this clone: The junction and the germline gene differ at one end; a read error may be behind it. The chain links TRBV6-6 to TRBJ2-7; 8 bases line up with TRBD2. Germline CDR1 is MNHNY and CDR2 is SVGAGI (reference sequence). CDR3 length: 14 amino acids. CDR3 residues: CASSNSGLAYEQYF. CDR3 in DNA: TGTGCCAGCAGTAACTCGGGACTAGCCTACGAGCAGTACTTC.

The chain employs TRBV6-5 and TRBJ2-7; D might be TRBD1 (5 bases). The CDR3 covers 12 residues. Trimming shortened V by 3 bases and J by 7 bases, and 10 bases separated the two germline ends. Germline loops: CDR1 MNHEY, CDR2 SVGAGI. CDR3 coding DNA: TGTGCCAGCAGTTATGCAGGGCGGGAGCAGTACTTC. Encoded protein: CASSYAGREQYF.

V gene TRBV10-3 combines with J gene TRBJ2-1; the match to TRBD2 covers 7 bases. The V and J ends lost 2 bases and 2 bases, in that order; junction bases with no gene match: 9. This CDR3 is built from 17 residues. CDR1 ENHRY and CDR2 SYGVKD come from the germline V gene. The CDR3 sequence: CAISEPQRGGPYNEQFF. As DNA, the CDR3 is TGTGCCATCAGTGAGCCCCAACGGGGAGGGCCCTACAATGAGCAGTTCTTC.